Below, 11 T cell receptor beta chains from the same sample are listed, as sequenced in a study of CD8 T cells in ankylosing spondylitis. TCRdb re-called the 5' RACE reads through MiXCR, storing one row per CDR3 protein. The repertoire includes about 310,000 distinct CDR3 sequences, less than 25% of them detected once, and about 3.7% sits in the top ten. Sequencing used blood, either unsorted or a sorted T cell fraction (not recorded which). These receptors originate from a female donor with ankylosing spondylitis or in good health (not recorded which).

This clonotype occurred a few times. The rearrangement links TRBV20-1 to TRBJ1-1; no clear D gene. Trimming removed 1 base at V and 11 bases at J, with 14 bases between. The CDR3 length is 12 residues. Germline V CDR1 and CDR2: DFQATT, SNEGSKA (reference sequence). The CDR3 is CSARGTGSNAFF. CDR3 sequence (DNA): TGCAGTGCTAGAGGGACGGGGAGCAACGCTTTCTTT.

This clonotype was recorded once. The CDR3 sequence: CASSFLGADTQYF. DNA for the CDR3: TGCGCCAGCAGCTTTCTAGGTGCAGATACGCAGTATTTT. The V gene is TRBV5-1, the J gene TRBJ2-3; no clear D gene. The germline gives CDR1 SGHRS, CDR2 YFSETQ. V lost 2 bases, J lost 4 bases, and 8 bases lay in between. CDR3 size: 13 residues.

V is TRBV7-2 and J is TRBJ2-7, with D possibly TRBD2 on 6 matching bases. V dropped 5 bases and J dropped 1 base, with 18 bases sitting between them. CDR3 length: 16 amino acids. The V gene's germline CDR1 is SGHTA and CDR2 FQGNSA. The CDR3 spells CASSKFRDFPSYEQYF. DNA of the CDR3: TGTGCCAGCAGCAAATTCCGGGACTTCCCGTCCTACGAGCAGTACTTC.

The chain recombines TRBV7-9 with TRBJ2-5; tentative D call: TRBD1 (6 bases). This CDR3 has 16 amino acids. CDR1 and CDR2 (germline): SEHNR, FQNEAQ (reference sequence). The V end lost 4 bases, the J end lost 5 bases, and 20 bases lay between the germline ends. CDR3 in amino acids: CASSWRVDSQWETQYF. For the CDR3, the DNA is TGTGCCAGCAGCTGGAGAGTGGACAGTCAATGGGAGACCCAGTACTTC.

This clonotype was detected ten times or more. This chain joins TRBV12-3 or TRBV12-4 and TRBJ2-1; possibly TRBD1 for D (5 bases). Trimming cost V 4 bases and J 5 bases, with 18 bases left between them. The CDR3 spans 16 residues. The CDR3 sequence is CASSSLGRVLDNEQFF. In DNA, the CDR3 is TGTGCCAGCAGTTCTCTCGGCAGGGTATTGGACAATGAGCAGTTCTTC.

This clonotype was seen only a few times. The rearrangement joins TRBV3-1 to TRBJ2-4, with 7 bases lining up with TRBD1. The V gene end was trimmed by 4 bases and the J gene end by 0 bases; junction bases not matched to a gene: 6. Germline V lookup: CDR1 LGHDT, CDR2 YNNKEL (reference sequence). The CDR3 spans 16 residues. CDR3 in amino acids: CASSPRDRVAKNIQYF. The CDR3 DNA reads as TGTGCCAGCAGCCCGAGGGACAGAGTAGCCAAAAACATTCAGTACTTC.

In this sample, this clonotype turned up a few times. The V gene is TRBV10-3, the J gene TRBJ1-1; the D gene is possibly TRBD1 (6 bases). Trimming took off 2 bases at V and 1 base at J, with 8 bases between the two ends. In germline, CDR1 is ENHRY, CDR2 SYGVKD. The CDR3 loop spans 14 amino acids. CDR3 sequence (DNA): TGTGCCATCAGTGAGGGACAGACGAACACTGAAGCTTTCTTT. Its protein is CAISEGQTNTEAFF.

The chain links TRBV7-2 to TRBJ2-3; possibly TRBD1 or TRBD2 for D (5 bases each). The CDR3 covers 13 residues. Trimming took 5 bases from V and 5 from J, leaving 11 bases between them. The V gene's germline CDR1 is SGHTA and CDR2 FQGNSA. CDR3 sequence: CASSGLQGDTQYF. CDR3 in DNA: TGTGCCAGCAGCGGACTTCAGGGAGATACGCAGTATTTT.

This chain joins TRBV29-1 and TRBJ2-2; D is undetermined. Trimming stripped 4 bases from V and 4 bases from J, with 13 bases between. Germline V gene data show CDR1 as SQVTM and CDR2 as ANQGSEA. The CDR3 loop spans 14 amino acids. Here the CDR3 reads CSVAVGPSTGELFF. CDR3 sequence (DNA): TGCAGCGTTGCTGTCGGGCCCTCCACCGGGGAGCTGTTTTTT.

This clonotype was detected only a few times. The chain links TRBV29-1 to TRBJ2-7; D ambiguous. The CDR3 contains 13 residues. Germline loops: CDR1 SQVTM, CDR2 ANQGSEA. The CDR3 reads CSGLGASSYEQYF. CDR3 DNA sequence: TGCAGTGGCCTCGGCGCGAGCTCCTACGAGCAGTACTTC.

This chain joins TRBV12-3 or TRBV12-4 and TRBJ1-1; D is undetermined. The V end was cut by 8 bases, the J end by 6 bases, with 16 bases between. This CDR3 is 13 amino acids long. CDR3 bases: TGTGCCAGCTCCCTCGGGCGGTCAGCTGAAGCTTTCTTT. It translates to CASSLGRSAEAFF.